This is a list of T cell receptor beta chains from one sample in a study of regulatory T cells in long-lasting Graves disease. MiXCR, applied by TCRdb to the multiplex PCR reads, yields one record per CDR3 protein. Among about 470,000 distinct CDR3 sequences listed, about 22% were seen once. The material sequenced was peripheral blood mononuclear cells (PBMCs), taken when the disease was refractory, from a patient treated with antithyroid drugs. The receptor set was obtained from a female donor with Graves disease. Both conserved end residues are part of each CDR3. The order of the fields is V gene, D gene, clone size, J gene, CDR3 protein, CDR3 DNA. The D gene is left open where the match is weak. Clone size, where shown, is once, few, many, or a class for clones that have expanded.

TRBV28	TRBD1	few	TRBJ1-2	CASSSGGEDYGYTF	TGTGCCAGCAGTTCAGGGGGTGAGGACTATGGCTACACCTTC
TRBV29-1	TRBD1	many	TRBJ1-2	CSARQGDGYTF	TGCAGCGCCAGACAGGGGGATGGCTACACCTTC
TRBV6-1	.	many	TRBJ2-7	CASKPTPGSYEQYF	TGTGCCAGCAAACCTACCCCGGGGTCCTACGAGCAGTACTTC
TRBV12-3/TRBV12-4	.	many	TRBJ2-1	CATAPGGAAETSSYNEQFF	TGTGCCACCGCTCCCGGTGGGGCAGCTGAAACCAGCTCCTACAATGAGCAGTTCTTC
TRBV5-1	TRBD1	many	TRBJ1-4	CASSTAGTGSEKLFF	TGCGCCAGCAGCACAGCCGGGACAGGGAGTGAAAAACTGTTTTTT
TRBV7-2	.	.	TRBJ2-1	CASSLWGGRNSYNEQFF	TGTGCCAGCAGCTTATGGGGGGGGCGGAACTCCTACAATGAGCAGTTCTTC
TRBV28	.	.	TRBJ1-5	CASSPPDFQINQPQHF	TGTGCCAGCAGCCCACCGGACTTTCAAATAAACCAGCCCCAGCATTTT
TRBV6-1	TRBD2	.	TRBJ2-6	CASSPGGGAGANVLTF	TGTGCCAGCAGCCCCGGTGGGGGGGCTGGGGCCAACGTCCTGACTTTC
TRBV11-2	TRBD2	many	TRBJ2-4	CASRPVRLAGINIQYF	TGTGCCAGCAGACCGGTGAGATTAGCGGGAATAAACATTCAGTACTTC
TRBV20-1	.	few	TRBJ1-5	CSARDGRQGLNQPQHF	TGCAGTGCTAGAGATGGTCGGCAGGGTCTTAATCAGCCCCAGCATTTT
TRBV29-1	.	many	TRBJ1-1	CSVSSWNTEAFF	TGCAGCGTTAGCAGCTGGAACACTGAAGCTTTCTTT
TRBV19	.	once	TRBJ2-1	CASSAQMDSARFF	TGTGCCAGTAGCGCCCAGATGGACAGCGCGAGGTTCTTC
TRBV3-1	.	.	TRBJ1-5	CASSQLVDQPQHF	TGTGCCAGCAGCCAACTCGTGGATCAGCCCCAGCATTTT
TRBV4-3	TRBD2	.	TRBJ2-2	CASSQGAGVLGGELFF	TGCGCCAGCAGCCAAGGAGCGGGAGTACTGGGCGGGGAGCTGTTTTTT
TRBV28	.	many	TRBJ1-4	CASSRWKVTVEKLFF	TGTGCCAGCAGTCGCTGGAAAGTCACTGTTGAAAAACTGTTTTTT
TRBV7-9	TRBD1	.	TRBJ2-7	CASSFGQGHPFF	TGTGCCAGCAGCTTCGGACAGGGTCACCCGTTCTTC
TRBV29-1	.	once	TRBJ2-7	CSAGWGAFEQYF	TGCAGCGCTGGCTGGGGGGCTTTCGAGCAGTACTTC